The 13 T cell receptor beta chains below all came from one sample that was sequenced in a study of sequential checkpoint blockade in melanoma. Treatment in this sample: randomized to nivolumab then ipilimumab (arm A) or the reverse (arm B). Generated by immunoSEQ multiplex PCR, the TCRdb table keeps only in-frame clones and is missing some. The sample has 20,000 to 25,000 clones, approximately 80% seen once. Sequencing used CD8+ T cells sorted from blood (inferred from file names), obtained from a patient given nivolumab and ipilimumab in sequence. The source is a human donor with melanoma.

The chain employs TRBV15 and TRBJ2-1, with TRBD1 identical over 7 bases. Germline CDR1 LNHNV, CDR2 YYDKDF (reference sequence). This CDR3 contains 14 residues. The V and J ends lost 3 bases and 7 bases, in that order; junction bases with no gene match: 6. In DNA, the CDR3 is TGTGCCACCAGCAGCGGACAGGCGTGGAATGAGCAGTTCTTC. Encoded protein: CATSSGQAWNEQFF.

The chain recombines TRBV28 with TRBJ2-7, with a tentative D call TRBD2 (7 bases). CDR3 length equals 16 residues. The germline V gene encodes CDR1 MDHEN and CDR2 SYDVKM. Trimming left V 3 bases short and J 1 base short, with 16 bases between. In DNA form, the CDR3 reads TGTGCCAGCAGTTTGTGGGGGGGCGATCATTCCTACGAGCAGTACTTC. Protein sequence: CASSLWGGDHSYEQYF.

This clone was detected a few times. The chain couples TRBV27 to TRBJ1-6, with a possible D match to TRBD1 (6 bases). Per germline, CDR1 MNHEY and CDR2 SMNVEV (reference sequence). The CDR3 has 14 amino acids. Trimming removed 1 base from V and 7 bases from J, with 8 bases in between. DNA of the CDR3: TGTGCCAGCAGTTTATTTGGGGGCAATTCACCCCTCCACTTT. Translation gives CASSLFGGNSPLHF.

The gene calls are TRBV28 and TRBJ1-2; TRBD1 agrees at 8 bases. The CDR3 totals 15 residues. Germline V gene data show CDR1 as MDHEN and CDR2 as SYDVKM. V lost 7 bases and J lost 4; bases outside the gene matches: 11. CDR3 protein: CASTGVTGVAYGYTF. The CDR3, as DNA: TGTGCCAGCACGGGGGTGACAGGGGTTGCCTATGGCTACACCTTC.

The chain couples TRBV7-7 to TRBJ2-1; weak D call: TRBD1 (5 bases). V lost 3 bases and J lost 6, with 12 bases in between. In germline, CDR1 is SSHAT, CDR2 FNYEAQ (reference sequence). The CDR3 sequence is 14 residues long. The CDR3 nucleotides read TGTGCCAGCAGCTTGGGGCTGGGAAGCAATGAGCAGTTCTTC. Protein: CASSLGLGSNEQFF.

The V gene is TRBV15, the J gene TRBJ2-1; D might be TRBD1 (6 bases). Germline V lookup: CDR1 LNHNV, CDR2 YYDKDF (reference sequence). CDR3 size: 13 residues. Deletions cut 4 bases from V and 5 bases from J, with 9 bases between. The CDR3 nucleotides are TGTGCCACCAGCATAGGGGGTAACAATGAGCAGTTCTTC. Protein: CATSIGGNNEQFF.

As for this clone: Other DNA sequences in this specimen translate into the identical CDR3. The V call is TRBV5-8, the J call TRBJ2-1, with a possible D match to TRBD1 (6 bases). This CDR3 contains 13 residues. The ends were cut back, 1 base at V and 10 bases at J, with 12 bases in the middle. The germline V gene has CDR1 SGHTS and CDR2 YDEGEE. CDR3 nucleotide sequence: TGTGCCAGCAGCTTGCACAGGGCGGGCGAGCAGTTCTTC. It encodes CASSLHRAGEQFF. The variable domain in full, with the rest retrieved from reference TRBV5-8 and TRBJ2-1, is EAGVTQSPTHLIKTRGQQATLRCSPISGHTSVYWYQQALGLGLQFLLWYDEGEERNRGNFPPRFSGRQFPNYSSELNVNALELEDSALYLCASSLHRAGEQFFGPGTRLTVL.

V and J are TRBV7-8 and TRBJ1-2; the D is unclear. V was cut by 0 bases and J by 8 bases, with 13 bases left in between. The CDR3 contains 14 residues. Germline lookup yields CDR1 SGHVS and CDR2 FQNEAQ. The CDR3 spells CASSLAQGRRGYTF. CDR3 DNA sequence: TGTGCCAGCAGCTTAGCGCAAGGGCGGAGGGGCTACACCTTC.

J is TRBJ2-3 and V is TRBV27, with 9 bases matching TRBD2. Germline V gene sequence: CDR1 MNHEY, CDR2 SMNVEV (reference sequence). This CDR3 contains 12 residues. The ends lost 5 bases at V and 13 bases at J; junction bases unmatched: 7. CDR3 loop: CASSGTSPVEYF. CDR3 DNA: TGTGCCAGCAGTGGGACTAGCCCCGTGGAGTATTTT.

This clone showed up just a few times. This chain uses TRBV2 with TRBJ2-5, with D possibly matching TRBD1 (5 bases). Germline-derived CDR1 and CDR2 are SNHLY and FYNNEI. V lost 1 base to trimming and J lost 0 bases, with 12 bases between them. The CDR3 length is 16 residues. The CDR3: CASSEEGRPYQETQYF. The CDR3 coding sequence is TGTGCCAGCAGTGAAGAGGGGCGACCGTACCAAGAGACCCAGTACTTC.

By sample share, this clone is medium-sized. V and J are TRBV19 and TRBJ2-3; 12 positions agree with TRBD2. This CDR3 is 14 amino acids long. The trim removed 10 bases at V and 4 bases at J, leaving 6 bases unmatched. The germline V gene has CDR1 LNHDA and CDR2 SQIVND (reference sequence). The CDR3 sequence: CATASGRDADTQYF. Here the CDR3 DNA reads TGTGCCACCGCTAGCGGGAGGGATGCAGATACGCAGTATTTT.

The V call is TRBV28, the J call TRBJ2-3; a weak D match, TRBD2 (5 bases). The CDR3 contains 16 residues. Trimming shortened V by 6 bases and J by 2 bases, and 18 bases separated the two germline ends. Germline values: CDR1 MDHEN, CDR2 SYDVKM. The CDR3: CASREVPGEDTDTQYF. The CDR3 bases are TGTGCCAGCAGGGAGGTCCCAGGTGAGGACACAGATACGCAGTATTTT.

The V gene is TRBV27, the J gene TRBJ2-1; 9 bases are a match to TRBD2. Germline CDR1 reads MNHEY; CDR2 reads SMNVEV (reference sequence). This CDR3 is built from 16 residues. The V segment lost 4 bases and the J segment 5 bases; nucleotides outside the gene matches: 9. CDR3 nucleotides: TGTGCCAGCAGTTCAAAAATAGCGGGAGTGAACAATGAGCAGTTCTTC. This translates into CASSSKIAGVNNEQFF.